Listed below are T cell receptor beta chains from one sample, sequenced in a study of human T cells and chemical hapten exposure. TCRdb reanalysed the RACE reads using MiXCR and keeps one entry per CDR3 protein. The sample lists roughly 97,000 distinct CDR3 sequences, 27% occurring once. The input for sequencing was whole blood, taken in connection with sensitization to the hapten diphenylcyclopropenone (DPC). The receptors shown here come from a middle-aged man with alopecia areata. Some clones in this sample may be carry-over from other donors' samples. Both conserved end residues are part of each CDR3. D genes are given only for firm matches. Size is stated for part of the rows, as once, few or many counts, or as a class when the clone is expanded.

v_call	j_call	d_call	clone_size	cdr3_aa	cdr3_nt
TRBV28	TRBJ1-3	NA	NA	CASSPPEDYGNTIYF	TGTGCCAGCAGTCCTCCGGAGGACTACGGAAACACCATATATTTT
TRBV6-5	TRBJ2-1	TRBD1	few	CASSPTGFPSSYNEQFF	TGTGCCAGCAGTCCGACAGGGTTTCCGAGCTCCTACAATGAGCAGTTCTTC
TRBV5-6	TRBJ2-4	NA	few	CASRGWTKAKNIQYF	TGTGCCAGCAGGGGATGGACAAAGGCCAAAAACATTCAGTACTTC
TRBV29-1	TRBJ2-2	NA	NA	CSVRDGGELFF	TGCAGCGTCCGGGATGGCGGGGAGCTGTTTTTT
TRBV4-1	TRBJ2-5	NA	once	CASNKELGGRPETQYF	TGCGCCAGCAACAAAGAACTGGGGGGGCGCCCAGAGACCCAGTACTTC
TRBV4-1	TRBJ2-1	TRBD2	few	CASSPQTPLAGGSYNEQFF	TGCGCCAGCAGCCCCCAAACCCCGCTAGCGGGGGGCTCCTACAATGAGCAGTTCTTC
TRBV6-2/TRBV6-3	TRBJ2-7	TRBD1	NA	CASSGGYRDRAYEQYF	TGTGCCAGCAGTGGGGGGTACCGGGACAGGGCCTACGAGCAGTACTTC
TRBV29-1	TRBJ2-5	TRBD2	few	CSVVWTSGRRETQYF	TGCAGCGTTGTCTGGACTAGCGGGAGGAGGGAGACCCAGTACTTC
TRBV7-2	TRBJ2-1	NA	once	CASSLSGLIYNEQFF	TGTGCCAGCAGCTTATCGGGACTGATTTACAATGAGCAGTTCTTC
TRBV7-2	TRBJ1-1	NA	NA	CASSLYTNTEAFF	TGTGCCAGCAGCTTATACACGAACACTGAAGCTTTCTTT
TRBV14	TRBJ1-5	NA	few	CASSQEGHF	TGTGCCAGCAGCCAAGAGGGACATTTT
TRBV5-6	TRBJ1-1	NA	NA	CASSYGGQEAFF	TGTGCCAGCAGCTACGGCGGACAGGAAGCTTTCTTT
TRBV7-2	TRBJ1-5	NA	NA	CASSLARAEPQHF	TGTGCCAGCAGCTTAGCCAGGGCTGAGCCCCAGCATTTT